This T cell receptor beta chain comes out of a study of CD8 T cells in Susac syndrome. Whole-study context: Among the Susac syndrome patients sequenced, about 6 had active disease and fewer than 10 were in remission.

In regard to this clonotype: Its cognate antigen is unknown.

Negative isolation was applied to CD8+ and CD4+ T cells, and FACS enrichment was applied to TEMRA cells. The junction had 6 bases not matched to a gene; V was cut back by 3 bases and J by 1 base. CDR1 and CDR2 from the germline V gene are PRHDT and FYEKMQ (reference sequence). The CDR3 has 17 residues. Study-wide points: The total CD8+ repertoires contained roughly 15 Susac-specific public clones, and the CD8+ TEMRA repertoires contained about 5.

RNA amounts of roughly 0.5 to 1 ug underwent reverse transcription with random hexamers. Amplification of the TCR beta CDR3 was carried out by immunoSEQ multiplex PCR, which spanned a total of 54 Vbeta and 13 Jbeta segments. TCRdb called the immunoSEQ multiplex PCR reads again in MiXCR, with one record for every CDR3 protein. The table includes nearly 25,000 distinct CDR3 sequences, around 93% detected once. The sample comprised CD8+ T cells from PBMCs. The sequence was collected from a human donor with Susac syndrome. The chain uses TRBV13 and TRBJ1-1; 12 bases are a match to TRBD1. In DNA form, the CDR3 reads TGTGCCAGCAGCTTGGGGACAGGGGGCGCGGGGAACACTGAAGCTTTCTTT. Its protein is CASSLGTGGAGNTEAFF.